These T cell receptor beta chains were read from a single sample in a study of T-cell reconstitution after alpha-beta-depleted transplantation in children. TCRdb fed the PCR reads into MiXCR, producing one record per CDR3 protein. The data hold 600,000 to 700,000 distinct CDR3 sequences, with roughly 15% observed a single time. Specimen: PBMCs from the stem cell graft donor, collected from the stem cell graft. These receptors were collected from a human donor who donated a stem cell graft to a child with acute myeloid leukemia. CDR3s include the opening cysteine and the closing phenylalanine or tryptophan. The D gene is left open where the match is weak. A row's size may be missing; if present it is once, few, many or a size class.

few	TRBV5-1	TRBD1	TRBJ1-2	23	CASSLAGGTGVTGRRTENYGYTF	TGCGCCAGCAGCTTGGCCGGAGGGACAGGGGTTACCGGCAGGCGGACAGAGAACTATGGCTACACCTTC
few	TRBV7-2	-	TRBJ1-5	15	CASSFSATPNQPQHF	TGTGCCAGCAGCTTTAGTGCCACACCAAATCAGCCCCAGCATTTT
few	TRBV20-1	-	TRBJ2-1	15	CSARDGPGGDNEQFF	TGCAGTGCTAGAGATGGGCCAGGGGGGGACAATGAGCAGTTCTTC
many	TRBV6-1	-	TRBJ2-1	13	CASSERPANEQFF	TGTGCCAGCAGTGAGCGACCGGCAAATGAGCAGTTCTTC
many	TRBV20-1	TRBD1	TRBJ1-5	19	CSARDHGIQGLPGDQPQHF	TGCAGTGCTAGAGATCACGGCATACAGGGGCTCCCTGGGGATCAGCCCCAGCATTTT
-	TRBV10-3	-	TRBJ2-2	14	CAISGWEDTGELFF	TGTGCCATCAGTGGTTGGGAAGACACCGGGGAGCTGTTTTTT
few	TRBV20-1	TRBD1	TRBJ2-7	13	CSAPDRGIHEQYF	TGCAGTGCCCCGGACAGGGGGATTCACGAGCAGTACTTC
-	TRBV5-5	-	TRBJ2-7	12	CASSRGRLGQYF	TGTGCCAGCAGCCGCGGGCGCTTGGGGCAGTACTTC
-	TRBV7-2	-	TRBJ1-2	14	CASSLATASGGYTF	TGTGCCAGCAGCTTAGCCACAGCATCGGGTGGCTACACCTTC
many	TRBV12-3/TRBV12-4	-	TRBJ2-5	13	CASSEGRKETQYF	TGTGCCAGCAGTGAAGGGAGGAAAGAGACCCAGTACTTC
many	TRBV13	-	TRBJ2-7	15	CASSLIGQTSYEQYF	TGTGCCAGCAGCTTGATAGGACAGACCTCCTACGAGCAGTACTTC
-	TRBV11-2	TRBD1	TRBJ2-2	14	CASSLATGSGELFF	TGTGCCAGCAGCTTAGCGACAGGGTCCGGGGAGCTGTTTTTT
-	TRBV4-1	TRBD1	TRBJ1-5	17	CASSQDGQGMGNQPQHF	TGCGCCAGCAGCCAAGACGGACAGGGGATGGGCAATCAGCCCCAGCATTTT
many	TRBV20-1	TRBD2	TRBJ2-3	15	CSASPSGVRTDTQYF	TGCAGTGCTAGTCCCAGCGGGGTTCGCACAGATACGCAGTATTTT
many	TRBV20-1	-	TRBJ1-1	16	CSARDASSLGGSGAFF	TGCAGTGCTAGAGATGCATCCTCGCTTGGAGGCTCAGGGGCTTTCTTT
many	TRBV11-2	TRBD1	TRBJ1-5	18	CASAEDRGQGYSNQPQHF	TGTGCCAGCGCGGAGGACAGGGGGCAGGGCTATAGCAATCAGCCCCAGCATTTT
few	TRBV6-1	TRBD2	TRBJ2-1	16	CASRAFRDYRYNEQFF	TGTGCCAGCAGAGCCTTCCGGGACTACCGATACAATGAGCAGTTCTTC
-	TRBV15	-	TRBJ1-5	15	CATSRDLEVGQPQHF	TGTGCCACCAGCAGAGATCTGGAAGTCGGTCAGCCCCAGCATTTT
-	TRBV25-1	TRBD1	TRBJ1-1	14	CASRPTGGGTEAFF	TGTGCCAGCAGACCGACAGGGGGTGGCACTGAAGCTTTCTTT
few	TRBV28	-	TRBJ2-1	15	CASSTTGRSYNEQFF	TGTGCCAGCAGTACTACAGGGAGGTCCTACAATGAGCAGTTCTTC